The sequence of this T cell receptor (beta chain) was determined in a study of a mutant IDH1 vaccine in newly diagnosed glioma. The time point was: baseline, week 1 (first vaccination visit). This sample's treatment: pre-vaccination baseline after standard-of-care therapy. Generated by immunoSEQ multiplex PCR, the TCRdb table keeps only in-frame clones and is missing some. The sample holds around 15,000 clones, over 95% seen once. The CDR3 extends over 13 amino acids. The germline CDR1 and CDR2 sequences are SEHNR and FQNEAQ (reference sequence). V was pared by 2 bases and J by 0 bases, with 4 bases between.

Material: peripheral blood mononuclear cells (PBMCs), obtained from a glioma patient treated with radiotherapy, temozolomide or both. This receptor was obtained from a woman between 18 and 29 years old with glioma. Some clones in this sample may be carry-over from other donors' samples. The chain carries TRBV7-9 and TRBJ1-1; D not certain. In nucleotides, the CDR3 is TGTGCCAGCAGCTTACTGATGAACACTGAAGCTTTCTTT. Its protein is CASSLLMNTEAFF.